This T cell receptor (beta chain) is drawn from a study of graft-versus-host responses after intestinal transplantation. Study-level results: Early post-transplant HvG declines showed an association with peak circulating GvH clone levels.

Germline V gives CDR1 GTSNPN, CDR2 SVGIG (reference sequence). With V trimmed by 3 bases and J by 5 bases, 9 bases remained unmatched. The CDR3 spans 15 residues. Libraries were prepared by immunoSEQ multiplex PCR; TCRdb keeps only in-frame clonotypes and omits some of them. The table shows some 81,000 clones, with around 90% occurring only once. Comments on this clone: Its antigen remains unidentified.

V and J are TRBV30 and TRBJ1-2; 10 nucleotides match TRBD1. The receptor was isolated from a human donor who received an intestinal transplant. The source material was unstimulated CD4+ T cells sorted from spleen or lymph node cells, sampled before intestinal transplant. The CDR3, as DNA: TGTGCCTGGAGGGCCGGGACAGGGGAACTGTATGGCTACACCTTC. This encodes CAWRAGTGELYGYTF.